Following are 21 T cell receptor beta chains from one sample sequenced in a study of Ad26.COV2.S vaccination and SARS-CoV-2 variants. Treatment described: around 19 received Ad26.COV2.S at low or high dose, single or two shots; 5 received placebo; per-sample allocation not given. Day 63 following the first vaccine or placebo injection was when the samples were taken. Method: immunoSEQ multiplex PCR; TCRdb's copy keeps in-frame clones and lacks some. The sample consists of hundreds of thousands of clones, 80% to 90% of them appearing once. This specimen was peripheral blood, taken in a trial of Ad26.COV2.S vaccine versus placebo. The receptors were sampled from a person aged 18-65 years who received the Ad26.COV2.S COVID-19 vaccine or a placebo.

The DNA for the CDR3 is TGTGCTAGTGGTTTGGAGTGGGCGGGAGGCTACAATGAGCAGTTCTTC. Its protein product is CASGLEWAGGYNEQFF. This chain joins TRBV12-5 and TRBJ2-1; 8 bases match TRBD2. Germline V lookup: CDR1 LGHNT, CDR2 FRNRAP. The CDR3 contains 16 residues. V lost 1 base, J lost 3 bases, and 5 bases stayed unmatched. Full variable domain (missing parts from reference TRBV12-5 and TRBJ2-1): DARVTQTPRHKVTEMGQEVTMRCQPILGHNTVFWYRQTMMQGLELLAYFRNRAPLDDSGMPKDRFSAEMPDATLATLKIQPSEPRDSAVYFCASGLEWAGGYNEQFFGPGTRLTVL.

The V gene is TRBV7-2, the J gene TRBJ2-7; 8 positions match TRBD1. The germline CDR1 and CDR2 sequences are SGHTA and FQGNSA. J was trimmed by 1 base and V by 1 base; bases with no gene match: 9. The CDR3 is made up of 17 amino acids. CDR3: CASSLEEGDRRSYEQYF. The DNA for the CDR3 is TGTGCCAGCAGCTTAGAGGAGGGGGACAGGCGATCCTACGAGCAGTACTTC. The full variable domain, with the rest looked up from reference TRBV7-2 and TRBJ2-7, is GAGVSQSPSNKVTEKGKDVELRCDPISGHTALYWYRQSLGQGLEFLIYFQGNSAPDKSGLPSDRFSAERTGGSVSTLTIQRTQQEDSAVYLCASSLEEGDRRSYEQYFGPGTRLTVT.

V is TRBV20-1 and J is TRBJ2-7; 10 positions agree with TRBD1. Germline V gives CDR1 DFQATT, CDR2 SNEGSKA (reference sequence). The CDR3 has 15 residues. V trimming: 3 bases; J trimming: 5 bases; junction bases outside the gene matches: 10. CDR3 in DNA: TGCAGTGCTAGTAAGAGGGGACAGGGGCACGACGAGCAGTACTTC. This sequence encodes CSASKRGQGHDEQYF.

This clone was detected many times. The same CDR3 arises from other DNA sequences in this sample as well. The rearrangement links TRBV7-2 to TRBJ1-1; D remains ambiguous. With 2 bases removed from V and 5 bases from J, the gap between germline ends came to 9 bases. The germline V gene encodes CDR1 SGHTA and CDR2 FQGNSA. This CDR3 has 13 amino acids. The chain's CDR3 is CASSLWVGTEAFF. DNA for the CDR3: TGTGCCAGCAGCTTATGGGTGGGGACTGAAGCTTTCTTT.

This clone was counted at least ten times. The chain joins TRBV4-2 to TRBJ1-1; D not certain. This CDR3 spans 15 amino acids. The V and J ends lost 1 base and 4 bases respectively, with 13 bases between them. CDR1 and CDR2 from the germline V gene are LGHNA and YNFKEQ. The CDR3 nucleotides read TGTGCCAGCAGCCAAGTTAAGGGAGGGAGCACTGAAGCTTTCTTT. It is translated as CASSQVKGGSTEAFF.

The chain couples TRBV24-1 to TRBJ2-3, with unresolved D. The CDR3 spans 12 residues. CDR1 is KGHDR and CDR2 is SFDVKD in the germline V gene. Trimming shortened V by 9 bases and J by 7 bases, and 13 bases separated the two germline ends. The CDR3: CATGSTTNTQYF. The CDR3 DNA reads TGTGCCACCGGTTCAACCACGAATACGCAGTATTTT.

V gene TRBV9 combines with J gene TRBJ2-2; 10 bases are a match to TRBD2. This CDR3 is 20 amino acids long. The germline CDR1 and CDR2 sequences are SGDLS and YYNGEE. V lost 4 bases, J lost 5 bases, and 20 bases stayed unmatched. The CDR3 sequence: CASSSRVERGGRTGTGELFF. The CDR3 nucleotides read TGTGCCAGCAGCTCGAGGGTCGAGCGGGGGGGGCGAACGGGTACCGGGGAGCTGTTTTTT.

The chain joins TRBV11-1 to TRBJ2-5; D may be TRBD2 (7 bases). From germline, CDR1 is SGHAT and CDR2 FQDESV (reference sequence). The CDR3 consists of 14 residues. V was shortened by 0 bases and J by 6 bases, with 11 bases between the two germline ends. The CDR3 DNA reads as TGTGCCAGCAGCTTAGCGGGGGGGGGCAAGACCCAGTACTTC. It is translated as CASSLAGGGKTQYF.

The J gene is TRBJ1-2, the V gene TRBV12-3 or TRBV12-4; D is possibly TRBD1 (6 bases). The ends were cut back, 1 base at V and 8 bases at J, with 11 bases in the middle. The CDR3 runs to 13 residues. The CDR3 sequence: CASSLGQGNGYTF. The CDR3 DNA sequence: TGTGCCAGCAGTTTAGGGCAGGGGAACGGCTACACCTTC.

The V call is TRBV5-1, the J call TRBJ2-7, with 8 bases fitting TRBD1. The CDR3 extends over 15 amino acids. J gave up 0 bases and V 2 bases, and 4 bases lay outside the gene matches. Germline-derived CDR1 and CDR2 are SGHRS and YFSETQ. CDR3 sequence: CASSFGTGASYEQYF. The CDR3, as DNA: TGCGCCAGCAGCTTCGGGACAGGTGCCTCCTACGAGCAGTACTTC.

The V and J genes are TRBV19 and TRBJ1-5; 8 nucleotides agree with TRBD1. Germline lookup yields CDR1 LNHDA and CDR2 SQIVND (reference sequence). This CDR3 has 14 amino acids. Unmatched junction bases numbered 0, after V lost 3 bases and J lost 2 bases. In DNA form, the CDR3 reads TGTGCCAGTAGTATGGACAGGGGCAATCAGCCCCAGCATTTT. Translated: CASSMDRGNQPQHF. The entire variable domain, with the rest obtained from reference TRBV19 and TRBJ1-5, is as follows: DGGITQSPKYLFRKEGQNVTLSCEQNLNHDAMYWYRQDPGQGLRLIYYSQIVNDFQKGDIAEGYSVSREKKESFPLTVTSAQKNPTAFYLCASSMDRGNQPQHFGDGTRLSIL.

J is TRBJ2-7 and V is TRBV5-3; 9 bases are shared with TRBD2. TRBV5-3 is an open reading frame, and its role is uncertain. CDR3 length: 15 amino acids. Losses at the gene ends were 3 bases for V and 2 bases for J; bases not matched to a gene: 6. Here the CDR3 DNA reads TGTGCCAGAAGCTGTAGACTAGCGGTAACCTACGAGCAGTACTTC. Translating gives CARSCRLAVTYEQYF.

Points on this clone: The sample holds other DNA sequences that translate to the same CDR3. V usage is TRBV5-1 and J usage is TRBJ2-7; the match to TRBD2 covers 9 bases. The J segment lost 2 bases and the V segment lost 5 bases, leaving 2 bases of the junction unmatched. CDR1 is SGHRS, CDR2 YFSETQ, per germline. The CDR3 loop spans 13 amino acids. CDR3 bases: TGCGCCAGCAGGACTAGCGGAACCTACGAGCAGTACTTC. Protein sequence: CASRTSGTYEQYF.

This clone was counted a single time. V is TRBV9 and J is TRBJ2-3; D possibly corresponds to TRBD2 (5 bases). V lost 5 bases to trimming and J lost 2 bases, with 12 bases between them. CDR1 is SGDLS, CDR2 YYNGEE, per germline. The CDR3 length is 14 residues. The CDR3 spells CASSWGVLTDTQYF. CDR3 coding DNA: TGTGCCAGCAGTTGGGGAGTACTCACAGATACGCAGTATTTT.

This rearrangement joins TRBV2 to TRBJ2-7, with D unresolved. CDR1 SNHLY and CDR2 FYNNEI come from the germline V gene. CDR3 length: 13 amino acids. Trimming removed 7 bases at V and 3 bases at J, with 13 bases between. For the CDR3, the DNA is TGTGCCAGCATTGGGTTTGGGGTCTACGAGCAGTACTTC. Its translation is CASIGFGVYEQYF. The entire variable domain, with the rest obtained from reference TRBV2 and TRBJ2-7, is as follows: EPEVTQTPSHQVTQMGQEVILRCVPISNHLYFYWYRQILGQKVEFLVSFYNNEISEKSEIFDDQFSVERPDGSNFTLKIRSTKLEDSAMYFCASIGFGVYEQYFGPGTRLTVT.

This clone was seen only a few times. The chain is built from TRBV11-3 and TRBJ2-3; TRBD1 is a possible D gene (6 bases). The V end lost 1 base, the J end lost 7 bases, and 18 bases lay between the germline ends. Germline V gene data show CDR1 as SGHNT and CDR2 as YENEEA. This CDR3 region has 16 residues. The CDR3 region has the DNA TGTGCCAGCAGCTTAGGAGGACAGCCTGACGCGAATACGCAGTATTTT. Protein product: CASSLGGQPDANTQYF.

The chain employs TRBV7-3 and TRBJ2-1; D not resolved. Germline CDR1 reads SGHTA; CDR2 reads FQGTGA. Between the trimmed V and J ends, which lost 4 bases and 0 bases, there was a span of 13 bases. The CDR3 is 16 residues long. Here the CDR3 DNA reads TGTGCCAGCAGCTACCACTCTTCCCGCTCCTACAATGAGCAGTTCTTC. Translated, it gives CASSYHSSRSYNEQFF.

V is TRBV10-1 and J is TRBJ2-1; TRBD2 matches 8 bases. Germline trimming cut 0 bases from V and 14 bases from J; bases unmatched to any gene: 6. The CDR3 is 13 residues long. The germline CDR1 and CDR2 sequences are WNHNN and SYGVQD (reference sequence). The CDR3: CASSESRAGAKFF. Written as DNA, the CDR3 is TGCGCCAGCAGTGAGTCCCGAGCGGGAGCGAAGTTCTTC.

The chain links TRBV5-1 to TRBJ1-6, with D perhaps matching TRBD1 (5 bases). This CDR3 spans 14 amino acids. The V and J ends lost 1 base and 8 bases respectively, with 10 bases between them. Germline V CDR1 and CDR2: SGHRS, YFSETQ. The CDR3 spells CASSLTGVDSPLHF. CDR3 nucleotide sequence: TGCGCCAGCAGCTTGACGGGGGTGGATTCACCCCTCCACTTT. Together with reference TRBV5-1 and TRBJ1-6, the CDR3 gives the full variable domain: KAGVTQTPRYLIKTRGQQVTLSCSPISGHRSVSWYQQTPGQGLQFLFEYFSETQRNKGNFPGRFSGRQFSNSRSEMNVSTLELGDSALYLCASSLTGVDSPLHFGNGTRLTVT.

V is TRBV19 and J is TRBJ2-2; D is undetermined. The CDR3 covers 16 residues. Germline CDR1 reads LNHDA; CDR2 reads SQIVND (reference sequence). V lost 6 bases to trimming and J lost 0 bases, with 14 bases between them. CDR3 loop: CASSRERPPNTGELFF. The CDR3, as DNA: TGTGCCAGTAGCCGAGAGCGCCCTCCGAACACCGGGGAGCTGTTTTTT.

V usage is TRBV7-8 and J usage is TRBJ1-1; weak D call: TRBD1 (6 bases). V was pared by 3 bases and J by 1 base, with 12 bases between. The CDR3 contains 15 residues. Germline assignment: CDR1 SGHVS and CDR2 FQNEAQ. Here the CDR3 DNA reads TGTGCCAGCAGCTTCTCAGGGGACCCGAACACTGAAGCTTTCTTT. It yields the protein CASSFSGDPNTEAFF.